This entry describes one T cell receptor beta chain. The target antigen is unknown. Using a J-beta primer mix together with a sample-barcoded 5' primer, a second PCR was run for about 7 to 12 cycles. Every individual sample yielded 2.5 million or more paired-end reads (each containing CDR3). Using its own MiXCR run on the 5' RACE reads, TCRdb lists one record per CDR3 protein. The data show roughly 2 million distinct CDR3 sequences, around half seen once. With 5 bases removed from V and 5 bases from J, the gap between germline ends came to 7 bases. Germline V lookup: CDR1 MNHEY, CDR2 SVGEGT. The length of the CDR3 is 13 residues. The source of the sample is a study of blood T cells in healthy people across ages. Whole-study results and caveats: With age, beta diversity per million T cells declined roughly linearly, significantly by 40. Greater diversity and more naive CD4+ cells were seen in long-lived donors than in aged donors.

The sample was blood. This receptor was obtained from a woman aged 40-49 years in good health. The chain is built from TRBV6-2 or TRBV6-3 and TRBJ1-6; no clear D. CDR3 coding DNA: TGTGCCAGCAGTCAGAAGGATAATTCACCCCTCCACTTT. This encodes CASSQKDNSPLHF.